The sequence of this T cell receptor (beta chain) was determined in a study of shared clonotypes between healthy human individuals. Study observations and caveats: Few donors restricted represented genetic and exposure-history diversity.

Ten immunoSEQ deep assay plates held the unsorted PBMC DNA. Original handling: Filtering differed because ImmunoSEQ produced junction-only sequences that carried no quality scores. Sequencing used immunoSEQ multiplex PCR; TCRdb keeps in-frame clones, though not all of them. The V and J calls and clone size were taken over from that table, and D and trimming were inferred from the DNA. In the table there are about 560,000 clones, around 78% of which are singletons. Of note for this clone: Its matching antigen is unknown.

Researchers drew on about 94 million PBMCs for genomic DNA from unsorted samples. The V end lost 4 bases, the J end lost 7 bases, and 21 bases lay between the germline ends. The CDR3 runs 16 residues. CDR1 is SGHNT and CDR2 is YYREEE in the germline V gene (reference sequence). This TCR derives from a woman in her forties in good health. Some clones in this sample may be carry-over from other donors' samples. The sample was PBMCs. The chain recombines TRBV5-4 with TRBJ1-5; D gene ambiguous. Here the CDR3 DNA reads TGTGCCAGCAGCATTTCCGGGTCACAAGGTGGGCAGCCCCAGCATTTT. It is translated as CASSISGSQGGQPQHF.